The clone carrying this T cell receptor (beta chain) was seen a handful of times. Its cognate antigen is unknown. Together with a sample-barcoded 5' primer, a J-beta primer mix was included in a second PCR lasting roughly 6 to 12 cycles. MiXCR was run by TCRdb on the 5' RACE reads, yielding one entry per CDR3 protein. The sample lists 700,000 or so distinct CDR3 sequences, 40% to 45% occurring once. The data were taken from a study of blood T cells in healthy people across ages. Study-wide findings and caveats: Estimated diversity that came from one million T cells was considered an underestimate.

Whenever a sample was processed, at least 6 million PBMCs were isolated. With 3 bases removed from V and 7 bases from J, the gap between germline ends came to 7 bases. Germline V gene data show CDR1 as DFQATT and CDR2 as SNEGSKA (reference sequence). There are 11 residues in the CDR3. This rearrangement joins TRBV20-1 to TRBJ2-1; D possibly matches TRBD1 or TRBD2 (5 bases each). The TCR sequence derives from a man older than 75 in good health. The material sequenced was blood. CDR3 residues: CSASWGNEQFF. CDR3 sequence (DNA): TGCAGTGCTAGTTGGGGGAATGAGCAGTTCTTC.